This is a list of T cell receptor beta chains from one sample in a study of identical twins. Using its own MiXCR run on the 5' RACE reads, TCRdb lists one record per CDR3 protein. The profile shows about 920,000 distinct CDR3 sequences, 12% of them singletons. The same data also contributed to another study, on yellow fever vaccine responses in identical twins.

Material for sequencing was PBMCs. Receptor source: a woman younger than 30 in good health. The CDR3 runs from the conserved cysteine through the conserved F or W. A D gene is named only where the DNA matches it firmly. A clone size is listed for some rows: how often the clone was seen (once, few, many), or a class if it is expanded.

D: -; J: TRBJ1-5; V: TRBV28; size: -; CDR3: CASISWGENQPQHF; DNA: TGTGCCAGCATTTCCTGGGGGGAGAATCAGCCCCAGCATTTT
D: -; J: TRBJ2-1; V: TRBV3-1; size: -; CDR3: CASSQEFRRNNEQFF; DNA: TGTGCCAGCAGCCAAGAATTTCGTAGGAACAATGAGCAGTTCTTC
D: -; J: TRBJ2-3; V: TRBV20-1; size: -; CDR3: CSADPATDTQYF; DNA: TGCAGTGCTGACCCCGCCACAGATACGCAGTATTTT
D: -; J: TRBJ2-5; V: TRBV6-5; size: few; CDR3: CASSYMGETQYF; DNA: TGTGCCAGCAGTTACATGGGAGAGACCCAGTACTTC
D: TRBD2; J: TRBJ2-7; V: TRBV9; size: few; CDR3: CASSAIAGGYEQYF; DNA: TGTGCCAGCAGCGCTATAGCGGGAGGCTACGAGCAGTACTTC
D: TRBD1; J: TRBJ1-1; V: TRBV5-1; size: few; CDR3: CASLGQENTEAFF; DNA: TGCGCCAGCCTAGGACAGGAGAACACTGAAGCTTTCTTT
D: TRBD2; J: TRBJ2-7; V: TRBV29-1; size: few; CDR3: CSGLAESSYEQYF; DNA: TGCAGTGGACTAGCGGAAAGCTCCTACGAGCAGTACTTC
D: TRBD1; J: TRBJ2-7; V: TRBV20-1; size: few; CDR3: CSARGDREHEQYF; DNA: TGCAGTGCTAGAGGCGACAGGGAGCACGAGCAGTACTTC
D: -; J: TRBJ2-5; V: TRBV12-3/TRBV12-4; size: -; CDR3: CASSFRTPSQETQYF; DNA: TGTGCCAGCAGTTTTCGGACTCCCAGCCAAGAGACCCAGTACTTC
D: -; J: TRBJ1-3; V: TRBV20-1; size: -; CDR3: CSALAAISGNTIYF; DNA: TGCAGTGCTCTGGCAGCAATCTCTGGAAACACCATATATTTT
D: -; J: TRBJ2-1; V: TRBV21-1; size: -; CDR3: CASPRDRNNEQFF; DNA: TGTGCCAGCCCACGGGACAGAAACAATGAGCAGTTCTTC
D: -; J: TRBJ2-1; V: TRBV14; size: few; CDR3: CASSQESPYSKDEQFF; DNA: TGTGCCAGCAGCCAAGAATCGCCATACTCTAAGGATGAGCAGTTCTTC
D: -; J: TRBJ2-3; V: TRBV5-3; size: -; CDR3: CARSLRPGPDTQYF; DNA: TGTGCCAGAAGCTTGCGTCCCGGCCCAGATACGCAGTATTTT
D: -; J: TRBJ1-5; V: TRBV12-3/TRBV12-4; size: many; CDR3: CASTPGGGQPQHF; DNA: TGTGCCAGCACCCCCGGGGGAGGACAGCCCCAGCATTTT
D: -; J: TRBJ2-7; V: TRBV5-1; size: -; CDR3: CASSSRAGTYEQYF; DNA: TGCGCCAGCAGCTCCCGGGCAGGGACCTACGAGCAGTACTTC
D: TRBD1; J: TRBJ2-5; V: TRBV7-9; size: -; CDR3: CASSYQGQGKETQYF; DNA: TGTGCCAGCAGTTACCAGGGACAGGGGAAGGAGACCCAGTACTTC
D: TRBD2; J: TRBJ2-1; V: TRBV7-9; size: -; CDR3: CASSAPGLVVNEQFF; DNA: TGTGCCAGCAGCGCACCGGGACTAGTTGTGAATGAGCAGTTCTTC
D: TRBD2; J: TRBJ2-1; V: TRBV6-2/TRBV6-3; size: few; CDR3: CASRAGGGEQFF; DNA: TGTGCCAGCAGAGCGGGAGGAGGTGAGCAGTTCTTC
D: -; J: TRBJ2-4; V: TRBV5-1; size: -; CDR3: CASSQDSTKNIQYF; DNA: TGCGCCAGCAGCCAGGACAGTACGAAAAACATTCAGTACTTC
D: -; J: TRBJ1-2; V: TRBV14; size: many; CDR3: CASSAGLGGYTF; DNA: TGTGCCAGCAGCGCAGGGTTGGGTGGCTACACCTTC
D: -; J: TRBJ1-1; V: TRBV7-9; size: -; CDR3: CASSLASAVNTEAFF; DNA: TGTGCCAGCAGCTTAGCGAGTGCGGTGAACACTGAAGCTTTCTTT
D: -; J: TRBJ2-2; V: TRBV7-9; size: few; CDR3: CASSPKGTKLPTGELFF; DNA: TGTGCCAGCAGCCCCAAAGGGACAAAACTTCCGACCGGGGAGCTGTTTTTT
D: -; J: TRBJ2-5; V: TRBV9; size: -; CDR3: CASSVVSGAKTQYF; DNA: TGTGCCAGCAGCGTAGTCTCGGGGGCAAAGACCCAGTACTTC
D: TRBD2; J: TRBJ2-3; V: TRBV7-2; size: few; CDR3: CASSLAPGLAGGLDTQYF; DNA: TGTGCCAGCAGCTTAGCACCGGGACTAGCGGGAGGTTTAGATACGCAGTATTTT
D: -; J: TRBJ2-3; V: TRBV28; size: -; CDR3: CASSLKAPTPTDTQYF; DNA: TGTGCCAGCAGTTTAAAGGCACCCACCCCCACAGATACGCAGTATTTT
D: TRBD1; J: TRBJ2-6; V: TRBV4-1; size: -; CDR3: CASSRRTGNPIDSGANVLTF; DNA: TGCGCCAGCAGCCGACGGACAGGGAACCCGATTGACTCTGGGGCCAACGTCCTGACTTTC
D: TRBD2; J: TRBJ2-5; V: TRBV28; size: -; CDR3: CASSVAGTLQGETQYF; DNA: TGTGCCAGCAGCGTAGCGGGGACCTTACAGGGAGAGACCCAGTACTTC
D: TRBD2; J: TRBJ2-1; V: TRBV12-3/TRBV12-4; size: -; CDR3: CASSRLALTSISYNEQFF; DNA: TGTGCCAGCTCGAGACTAGCTCTGACTTCCATCTCCTACAATGAGCAGTTCTTC
D: -; J: TRBJ2-5; V: TRBV29-1; size: -; CDR3: CSAGDQETQYF; DNA: TGCAGCGCTGGGGACCAAGAGACCCAGTACTTC
D: TRBD2; J: TRBJ2-2; V: TRBV6-1; size: few; CDR3: CASAASGDNTGELFF; DNA: TGTGCCAGCGCTGCTAGCGGGGACAACACCGGGGAGCTGTTTTTT
D: TRBD1; J: TRBJ1-1; V: TRBV2; size: -; CDR3: CASSFMTGTNTEAFF; DNA: TGTGCCAGCAGTTTCATGACAGGGACGAACACTGAAGCTTTCTTT